This T cell receptor (beta chain) was found in a study of OX40 agonist ivuxolimab in advanced cancers. Sampling times: baseline, cycle 4 day 1, cycle 7 day 1. Some clones are missing from TCRdb's copy, which holds only in-frame ones; the method was immunoSEQ multiplex PCR. The sample comprises around 76,000 clones, roughly 85% of which are singletons, and less than 0.8% rests with the top ten. As for this clone: No antigen is known for it.

Per germline, CDR1 LGHNA and CDR2 YSLEER. This CDR3 contains 15 residues. Trimming removed 0 bases from V and 10 bases from J, with 18 bases in between. Study conclusions and caveats: On average, CD8+ T cells showed a greater number of expanded clones than CD4+.

This specimen was CD4+ or CD8+ T cells sorted from blood, taken in a trial of the OX40 agonist ivuxolimab. V and J are TRBV4-3 and TRBJ1-1; D call uncertain. The TCR sequence derives from an adult with an advanced solid tumor such as melanoma, head and neck, liver or kidney cancer. CDR3 in DNA: TGCGCCAGCAGCCAAGAGGCCGACCAACCGAGAGGAGCTTTCTTT. Its protein product is CASSQEADQPRGAFF.